These 15 T cell receptor beta chains originate from one sample sequenced in a study of T cell responses to AZD1222 COVID-19 vaccine. Repertoires were generated with immunoSEQ multiplex PCR, while TCRdb's copy carries only in-frame clones and drops some. The table shows 90,000 to 150,000 clones, with 70% to 90% occurring only once. The sample was peripheral blood, taken 28 days after the second AZD1222 dose. The receptor source for this set is an adult who received the AZD1222 COVID-19 vaccine.

This chain joins TRBV27 and TRBJ2-7; weak D call: TRBD2 (6 bases). CDR3 size: 15 residues. Germline CDR1 MNHEY, CDR2 SMNVEV (reference sequence). V dropped 6 bases and J dropped 7 bases, with 22 bases sitting between them. The CDR3 loop is CASSTGTGGVWEQYF. The DNA of the CDR3 is TGTGCCAGCAGCACCGGGACCGGGGGTGTTTGGGAGCAGTACTTC.

The chain combines TRBV5-1 with TRBJ1-1; TRBD1 might be the D (6 bases). There are 15 residues in the CDR3. CDR1 is SGHRS, CDR2 YFSETQ, per germline. Trimming removed 4 bases from V and 3 bases from J, with 16 bases in between. The CDR3 DNA reads as TGCGCCAGCAGCCCTCCCTACGGGGGCTACACTGAAGCTTTCTTT. Its protein is CASSPPYGGYTEAFF.

The chain links TRBV6-2 or TRBV6-3 to TRBJ2-1, with 12 bases lining up with TRBD2. V was pared by 6 bases and J by 8 bases, with 5 bases of the junction left unmatched. The germline V gene has CDR1 MNHEY and CDR2 SVGEGT. The CDR3 has 14 residues. CDR3 bases: TGTGCCAGCAGCGAGCGACTAGCGGGGGATGAGCAGTTCTTC. Protein sequence: CASSERLAGDEQFF.

Only one count was recorded for this clone. The chain links TRBV6-5 to TRBJ2-7; D ambiguous. The V end was cut by 7 bases, the J end by 4 bases, with 14 bases between. Germline V gene lookup returns CDR1 MNHEY and CDR2 SVGAGI. The CDR3 runs 13 residues. CDR3: CASTSLGSYEQYF. The CDR3 DNA reads as TGTGCCAGCACCTCCCTGGGCTCATACGAGCAGTACTTC.

This chain links TRBV3-1 (or the pseudogene TRBV3-2) with TRBJ1-2; 7 nucleotides align to TRBD1. Germline trimming cut 0 bases from V and 3 bases from J; bases unmatched to any gene: 7. Per germline, CDR1 LGHDT and CDR2 YNNKEL (reference sequence). The CDR3 spans 16 residues. In nucleotides, the CDR3 is TGTGCCAGCAGCCAAGAACCCGGGACAGTATACTATGGCTACACCTTC. Its protein product is CASSQEPGTVYYGYTF.

The genes are TRBV5-1 and TRBJ2-7; either TRBD1 or TRBD2 may fit D (5 bases each). With 3 bases removed from V and 2 bases from J, the gap between germline ends came to 6 bases. Germline V gene lookup returns CDR1 SGHRS and CDR2 YFSETQ. This CDR3 has 12 amino acids. CDR3 in amino acids: CASSSGPYEQYF. The DNA of the CDR3 is TGCGCCAGCAGCTCGGGGCCCTACGAGCAGTACTTC.

The genes are TRBV6-6 and TRBJ1-1; D is possibly TRBD1 (5 bases). CDR1 is MNHNY, CDR2 SVGAGI, per germline (reference sequence). Trimming took off 0 bases at V and 8 bases at J, with 16 bases between the two ends. The CDR3 covers 15 residues. The CDR3 region has the DNA TGTGCCAGCAGTTACTCGCAGGGCCAGTGGGGGGAAGCTTTCTTT. Its translation: CASSYSQGQWGEAFF.

V usage is TRBV5-5 and J usage is TRBJ1-6; D unresolved. V lost 0 bases and J 0 bases, leaving 7 bases between the germline ends. The germline CDR1 and CDR2 sequences are SGHKS and YYEKEE (reference sequence). This CDR3 spans 16 amino acids. The CDR3 sequence: CASSLGGGSYNSPLHF. The CDR3 DNA reads TGTGCCAGCAGCTTGGGGGGTGGCTCCTATAATTCACCCCTCCACTTT.

V and J are TRBV19 and TRBJ2-2, with D tentatively TRBD2 (6 bases). This CDR3 region has 13 residues. Per germline, CDR1 LNHDA and CDR2 SQIVND (reference sequence). Trimming took off 1 base at V and 6 bases at J, with 6 bases between the two ends. The CDR3 reads CASSIGGAGELFF. CDR3 coding DNA: TGTGCCAGTAGTATAGGGGGGGCCGGGGAGCTGTTTTTT.

This chain links TRBV7-2 with TRBJ2-7, with 7 bases aligning to TRBD1. The CDR3 consists of 15 residues. CDR1 and CDR2 (germline): SGHTA, FQGNSA. Unmatched junction bases numbered 8, after V lost 4 bases and J lost 2 bases. The chain's CDR3 is CASSYQAGTAYEQYF. CDR3 sequence (DNA): TGTGCCAGCAGCTATCAGGCCGGGACAGCCTACGAGCAGTACTTC.

The rearrangement uses TRBV5-1 and TRBJ1-1; D remains unclear. V was trimmed by 5 bases and J by 1 base, leaving 3 bases between them. The CDR3 length is 11 residues. Germline V gene lookup returns CDR1 SGHRS and CDR2 YFSETQ. The CDR3 here is CASRSNTEAFF. The CDR3 region has the DNA TGCGCCAGCAGGTCGAACACTGAAGCTTTCTTT.

The CDR3 is CASSPAGGQVTEAFF. CDR3 in DNA: TGTGCCAGCAGCCCAGCAGGGGGTCAGGTCACTGAAGCTTTCTTT. The chain has TRBV5-5 and TRBJ1-1; 7 nucleotides align to TRBD1. The V gene's germline CDR1 is SGHKS and CDR2 YYEKEE (reference sequence). The CDR3 is 15 residues long. Losses at the gene ends were 4 bases for V and 4 bases for J; bases not matched to a gene: 10.

This clone was observed a few times. The chain joins TRBV6-5 to TRBJ2-2, with TRBD2 matching 10 bases. V shed 2 bases and J 3 bases; nucleotides not matched to a gene: 0. The CDR3 runs to 15 residues. From germline, CDR1 is MNHEY and CDR2 SVGAGI. Here the CDR3 DNA reads TGTGCCAGCAGTTACGGGACTAGCGACACCGGGGAGCTGTTTTTT. Translated, it gives CASSYGTSDTGELFF.

The DNA of the CDR3 is TGTGCCACCAGCAGAGATATCGGAGCCGCGAACACCGGGGAGCTGTTTTTT. The encoded protein is CATSRDIGAANTGELFF. V usage is TRBV15 and J usage is TRBJ2-2; D ambiguous. The CDR3 consists of 17 residues. V was pared by 0 bases and J by 0 bases, with 11 bases between. Germline assignment: CDR1 LNHNV and CDR2 YYDKDF (reference sequence).

The V gene is TRBV4-3, the J gene TRBJ2-4; 11 positions match TRBD2. Germline V gene lookup returns CDR1 LGHNA and CDR2 YSLEER. This CDR3 has 20 amino acids. The trim removed 0 bases at V and 1 base at J, leaving 11 bases unmatched. The CDR3 DNA is TGCGCCAGCAGCCAAGAAAGACTAGCGGGGCCGCCGGGGGCCAAAAACATTCAGTACTTC. It yields the protein CASSQERLAGPPGAKNIQYF.